This T cell receptor beta chain derives from a study of blood T cell repertoires in COVID-19 (dated by TCRdb to the early 2020s). A note on the overall study: Samples from collaborators originated in the United States, Italy and Spain and spanned both the acute and convalescent phases of COVID-19. The material from the prospective study consisted of cDNA or gDNA derived from T cells, B-cell-depleted T cells, or PBMCs. The dataset comprised deeply sampled blood TCRbeta repertoires from subjects exposed to, actively infected with, or recovered from COVID-19. A freely available public database, intended as a resource for researchers studying the immune response to SARS-CoV-2, is where the repertoires were released. The samples were drawn from the first 160 participants of the ongoing ImmuneRACE study and from about 1,200 subjects provided by 6 global collaborators. The sample metadata nearly always contained a de-identified subject ID, COVID-19 status, age in years and sex. Where available, HLA class I and class II types were taken from metadata supplied by the sample provider and were not determined by assay-based typing. Paper-wide results and their limitations: Clinical and demographic metadata were provided uncurated, with the amount varying by source and participant.

On this clone: Its antigen is currently not known. No base qualities exist here, and no much larger clone lies one base off it.

Another Seattle source contributed samples from volunteer blood donors who had recovered from COVID-19. Collaborating institutions collected whole blood in K2EDTA tubes following their own protocols. For TCRbeta analysis, collaborators shipped samples as frozen whole blood, isolated PBMCs, or DNA extracted from either of those sample types. TCRbeta CDR3 regions were amplified from genomic DNA by means of the immunoSEQ Assay, a bias-controlled multiplex PCR. In the original analysis: Within the assay, amplification of reference gene primers was used to estimate how many nucleated cells each sample contained. To quantify the absolute abundance of each unique TCRbeta CDR3 rearrangement, sequence reads were collapsed and filtered. For each sample, productive Simpson clonality was calculated as the square root of Simpson's diversity index across productive rearrangements. Entries here come from immuneACCESS through TCRdb and include only in-frame sequences with V and J called. Some clones fail to appear in such tables; in the studies checked, an unresolved V gene covers under half of the shortfall, and the cause of the remainder is unknown. That table gives V, J and clone size, and the DNA gave D and trimming. This sample comprises approximately 150,000 clones, around four fifths of them detected only once. The top ten constitute approximately 19% of the sample.

This receptor was identified in a woman in her 70s who had recovered from COVID-19. Input material: peripheral blood.

The DNA sequence follows: TGTGCCTGGAGTGTCATGGGGGGTCAGCCCCAGCATTTT. Its protein is CAWSVMGGQPQHF. Recombination connected TRBV30 to TRBJ1-5, and perhaps TRBD1 as D gene, on 5 matching bases. The germline V gene (reference sequence) specifies GTSNPN as CDR1 and SVGIG as CDR2. V sheds 0 bases and J sheds 6 bases, leaving 9 bases between their ends. Including the terminal cysteine and phenylalanine, the CDR3 comprises 13 residues. Only CDR3 DNA is held: 39 bases, read in frame from base 1.